The 15 T cell receptor beta chains in this list originate from one sample, sequenced in a study of T cells expressing NK-cell markers. Following a re-call of the 5' RACE reads, TCRdb has one entry per CDR3 protein and lacks DNA. The sample table sets out fewer than 300,000 distinct CDR3 sequences. The sequenced sample consisted of blood T cells: a sorted CD56 or NKG2C T cell subset, CD4+ or CD8+ T cells, or bulk PBMC T cells (not recorded which). The source is a woman between 18 and 75 years old in good health.

V and J are TRBV9 and TRBJ2-5; as DNA is missing, the TRBD2 call by TCRdb cannot be tested. CDR3 length equals 15 residues. CDR1 and CDR2 (germline): SGDLS, YYNGEE. The CDR3 sequence is CASSLGLAEGETQYF.

The chain recombines TRBV29-1 with TRBJ2-7; TCRdb lists TRBD1, though no DNA is available to test this call. CDR1 and CDR2 (germline): SQVTM, ANQGSEA. This CDR3 comprises 12 residues. The CDR3 sequence: CSARTGGVEQYF.

The chain uses TRBV7-2 and TRBJ1-4. This CDR3 has 12 residues. Germline V gene lookup returns CDR1 SGHTA and CDR2 FQGNSA. The CDR3 sequence: CASRKVNEKLFF.

V usage is TRBV7-9 and J usage is TRBJ1-5. This CDR3 is 14 amino acids long. Germline-derived CDR1 and CDR2 are SEHNR and FQNEAQ (reference sequence). The CDR3 sequence: CASSLNQRDRPQHF.

The chain carries TRBV7-2 and TRBJ1-1. This CDR3 spans 14 amino acids. CDR1 and CDR2 (germline): SGHTA, FQGNSA. CDR3 loop: CASSPVSSPAEAFF.

J is TRBJ2-7 and V is TRBV5-1; TCRdb indicates TRBD1, and absent DNA this call remains unverified. Germline lookup yields CDR1 SGHRS and CDR2 YFSETQ. This CDR3 is built from 14 residues. The CDR3 here is CASSVGQARGDQYF. Full variable domain (remainder filled in from reference TRBV5-1 and TRBJ2-7): KAGVTQTPRYLIKTRGQQVTLSCSPISGHRSVSWYQQTPGQGLQFLFEYFSETQRNKGNFPGRFSGRQFSNSRSEMNVSTLELGDSALYLCASSVGQARGDQYFGPGTRLTVT.

The chain combines TRBV30 with TRBJ1-3; there is no DNA to check the TCRdb D call of TRBD1. Germline CDR1 GTSNPN, CDR2 SVGIG (reference sequence). This CDR3 comprises 12 residues. CDR3: CAWDPRGNTIYF.

V and J are TRBV12-3 or TRBV12-4 and TRBJ1-5. This CDR3 spans 16 amino acids. The CDR3 loop is CASSLGPPTPNQPQHF.

The chain couples TRBV5-1 to TRBJ2-7; TCRdb calls TRBD1, which cannot be checked without DNA. The CDR3 sequence is 15 residues long. CDR1 and CDR2 (germline): SGHRS, YFSETQ. The CDR3 is CASSRGQVSSYEQYF.

V usage is TRBV5-4 and J usage is TRBJ2-1; TCRdb outputs TRBD2, but without DNA this stays unchecked. The CDR3 runs to 15 residues. The germline V gene has CDR1 SGHNT and CDR2 YYREEE (reference sequence). This CDR3 reads CASSSFREGLDEQFF.

The chain has TRBV11-2 and TRBJ1-1. This CDR3 region has 14 residues. The germline V gene encodes CDR1 SGHAT and CDR2 FQNNGV. CDR3 residues: CASSLSQVNTEAFF.

The chain joins TRBV6-5 to TRBJ1-6; the D call of TRBD1 rests on TCRdb alone, since no DNA is present to check it. Per germline, CDR1 MNHEY and CDR2 SVGAGI. This CDR3 region has 12 residues. This chain's CDR3 is CASSYRGGSLHF.

The genes are TRBV20-1 and TRBJ1-1. The CDR3 is 12 residues long. Germline CDR1 and CDR2: DFQATT and SNEGSKA (reference sequence). The CDR3 reads CSAVGWLTEAFF.

The J gene is TRBJ2-3, the V gene TRBV7-8; the D gene TCRdb calls, TRBD1, cannot be checked with no DNA. This CDR3 spans 14 amino acids. Looked up from germline, CDR1 is SGHVS and CDR2 is FQNEAQ. CDR3 residues: CASSPGQNTDTQYF. Looking up the rest from reference TRBV7-8 and TRBJ2-3 gives the full variable domain: GAGVSQSPRYKVAKRGQDVALRCDPISGHVSLFWYQQALGQGPEFLTYFQNEAQLDKSGLPSDRFFAERPEGSVSTLKIQRTQQEDSAVYLCASSPGQNTDTQYFGPGTRLTVL.

This chain links TRBV12-3 or TRBV12-4 with TRBJ1-4. The CDR3 has 14 amino acids. This CDR3 is CASSLRAQNEKLFF.